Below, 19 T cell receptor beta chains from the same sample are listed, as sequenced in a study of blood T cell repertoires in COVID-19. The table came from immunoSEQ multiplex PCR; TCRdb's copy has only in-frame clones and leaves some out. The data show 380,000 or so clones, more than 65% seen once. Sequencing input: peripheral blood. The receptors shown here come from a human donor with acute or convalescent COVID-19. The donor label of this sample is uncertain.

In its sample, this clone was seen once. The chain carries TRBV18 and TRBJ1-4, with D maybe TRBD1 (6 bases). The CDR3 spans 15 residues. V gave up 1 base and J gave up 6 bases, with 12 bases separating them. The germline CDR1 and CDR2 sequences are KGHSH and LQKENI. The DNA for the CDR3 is TGTGCCAGCTCACCACTCCAGGGGCAGGATGAAAAACTGTTTTTT. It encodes CASSPLQGQDEKLFF.

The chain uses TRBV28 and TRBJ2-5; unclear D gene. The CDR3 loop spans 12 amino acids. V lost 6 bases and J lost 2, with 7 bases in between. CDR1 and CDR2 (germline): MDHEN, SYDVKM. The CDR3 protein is CASSRLQETQYF. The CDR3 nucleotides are TGTGCCAGCAGCCGACTTCAAGAGACCCAGTACTTC. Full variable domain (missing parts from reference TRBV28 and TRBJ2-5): DVKVTQSSRYLVKRTGEKVFLECVQDMDHENMFWYRQDPGLGLRLIYFSYDVKMKEKGDIPEGYSVSREKKERFSLILESASTNQTSMYLCASSRLQETQYFGPGTRLLVL.

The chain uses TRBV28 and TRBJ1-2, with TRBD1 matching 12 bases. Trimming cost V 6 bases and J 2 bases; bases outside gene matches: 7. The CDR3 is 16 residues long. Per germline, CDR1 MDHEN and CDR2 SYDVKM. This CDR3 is CASSTGTGGFNYGYTF. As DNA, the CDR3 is TGTGCCAGCAGCACCGGGACAGGGGGCTTCAACTATGGCTACACCTTC.

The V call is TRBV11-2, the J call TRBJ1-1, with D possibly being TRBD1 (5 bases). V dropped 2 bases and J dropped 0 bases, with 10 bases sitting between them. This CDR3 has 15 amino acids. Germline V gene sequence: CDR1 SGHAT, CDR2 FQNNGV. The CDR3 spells CASSLSSGMNTEAFF. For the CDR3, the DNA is TGTGCCAGCAGCTTATCCTCAGGGATGAACACTGAAGCTTTCTTT.

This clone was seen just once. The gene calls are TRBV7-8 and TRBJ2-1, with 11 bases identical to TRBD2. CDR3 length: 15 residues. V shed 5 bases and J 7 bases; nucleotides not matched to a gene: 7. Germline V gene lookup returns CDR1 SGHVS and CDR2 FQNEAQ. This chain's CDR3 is CASSRVAGGGNEQFF. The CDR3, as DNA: TGTGCCAGCAGCCGAGTAGCGGGAGGGGGGAATGAGCAGTTCTTC.

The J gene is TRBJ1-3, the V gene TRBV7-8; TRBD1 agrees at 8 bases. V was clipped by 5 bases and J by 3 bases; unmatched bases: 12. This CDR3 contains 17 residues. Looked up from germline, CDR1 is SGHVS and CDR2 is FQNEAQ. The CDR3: CASSPYSGGTGGNTIYF. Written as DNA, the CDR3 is TGTGCCAGCAGCCCGTACAGTGGAGGGACAGGTGGAAACACCATATATTTT.

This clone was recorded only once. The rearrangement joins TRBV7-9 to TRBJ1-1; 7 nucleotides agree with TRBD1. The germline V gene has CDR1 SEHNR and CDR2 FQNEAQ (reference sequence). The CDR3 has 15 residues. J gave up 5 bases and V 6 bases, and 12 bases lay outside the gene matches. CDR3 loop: CASSRTTGMRTEAFF. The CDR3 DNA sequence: TGTGCCAGCAGTCGAACGACAGGGATGAGAACTGAAGCTTTCTTT. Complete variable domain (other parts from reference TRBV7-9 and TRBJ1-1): DTGVSQNPRHKITKRGQNVTFRCDPISEHNRLYWYRQTLGQGPEFLTYFQNEAQLEKSRLLSDRFSAERPKGSFSTLEIQRTEQGDSAMYLCASSRTTGMRTEAFFGQGTRLTVV.

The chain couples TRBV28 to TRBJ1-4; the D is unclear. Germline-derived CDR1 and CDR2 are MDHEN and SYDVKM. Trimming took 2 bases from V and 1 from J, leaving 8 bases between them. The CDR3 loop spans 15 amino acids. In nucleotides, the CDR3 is TGTGCCAGCAGTTTAGAGGGAAGAACTAATGAAAAACTGTTTTTT. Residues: CASSLEGRTNEKLFF.

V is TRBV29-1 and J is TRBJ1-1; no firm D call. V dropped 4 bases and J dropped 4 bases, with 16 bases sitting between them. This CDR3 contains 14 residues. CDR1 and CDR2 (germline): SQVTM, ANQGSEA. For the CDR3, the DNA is TGCAGCGTTGGGTATACCGCTCGGGGCACTGAAGCTTTCTTT. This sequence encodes CSVGYTARGTEAFF.

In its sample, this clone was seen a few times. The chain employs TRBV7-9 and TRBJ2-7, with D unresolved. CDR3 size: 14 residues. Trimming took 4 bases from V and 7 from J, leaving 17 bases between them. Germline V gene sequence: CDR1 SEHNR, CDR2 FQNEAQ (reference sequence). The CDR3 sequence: CASSSSPSRIEQYF. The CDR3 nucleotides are TGTGCCAGCAGCTCCTCCCCCAGCAGGATTGAGCAGTACTTC.

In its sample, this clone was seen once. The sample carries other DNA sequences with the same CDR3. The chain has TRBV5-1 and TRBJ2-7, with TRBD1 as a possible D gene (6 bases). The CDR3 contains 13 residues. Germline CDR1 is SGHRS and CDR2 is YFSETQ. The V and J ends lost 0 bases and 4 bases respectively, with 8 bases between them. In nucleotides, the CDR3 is TGCGCCAGCAGCTTGGAACAGGGATACGAGCAGTACTTC. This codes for CASSLEQGYEQYF. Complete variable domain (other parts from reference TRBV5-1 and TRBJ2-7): KAGVTQTPRYLIKTRGQQVTLSCSPISGHRSVSWYQQTPGQGLQFLFEYFSETQRNKGNFPGRFSGRQFSNSRSEMNVSTLELGDSALYLCASSLEQGYEQYFGPGTRLTVT.

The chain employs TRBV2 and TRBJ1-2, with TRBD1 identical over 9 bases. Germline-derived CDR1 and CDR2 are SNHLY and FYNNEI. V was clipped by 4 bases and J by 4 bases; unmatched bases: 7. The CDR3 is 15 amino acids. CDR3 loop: CASSAPGQGPYGYTF. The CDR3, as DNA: TGTGCCAGCAGTGCTCCGGGACAGGGTCCCTATGGCTACACCTTC.

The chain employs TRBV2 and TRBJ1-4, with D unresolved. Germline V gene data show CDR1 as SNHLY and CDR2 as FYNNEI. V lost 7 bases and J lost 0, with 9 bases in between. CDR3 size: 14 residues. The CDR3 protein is CASTSRATNEKLFF. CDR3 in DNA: TGTGCCAGCACCTCCCGGGCAACTAATGAAAAACTGTTTTTT.

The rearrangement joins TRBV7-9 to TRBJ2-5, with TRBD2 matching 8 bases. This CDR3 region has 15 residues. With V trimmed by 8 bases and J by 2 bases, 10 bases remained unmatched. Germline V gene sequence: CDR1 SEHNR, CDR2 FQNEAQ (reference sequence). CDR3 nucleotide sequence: TGTGCCAGCCGGGGGGGTTTGGGCACTCAAGAGACCCAGTACTTC. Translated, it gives CASRGGLGTQETQYF. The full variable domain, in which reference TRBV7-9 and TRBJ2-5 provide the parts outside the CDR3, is DTGVSQNPRHKITKRGQNVTFRCDPISEHNRLYWYRQTLGQGPEFLTYFQNEAQLEKSRLLSDRFSAERPKGSFSTLEIQRTEQGDSAMYLCASRGGLGTQETQYFGPGTRLLVL.

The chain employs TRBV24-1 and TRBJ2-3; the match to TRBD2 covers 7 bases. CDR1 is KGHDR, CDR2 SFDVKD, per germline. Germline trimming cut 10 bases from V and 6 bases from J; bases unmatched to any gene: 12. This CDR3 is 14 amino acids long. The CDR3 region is CATRPWGEGDTQYF. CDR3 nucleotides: TGTGCCACTAGACCTTGGGGGGAGGGGGATACGCAGTATTTT.

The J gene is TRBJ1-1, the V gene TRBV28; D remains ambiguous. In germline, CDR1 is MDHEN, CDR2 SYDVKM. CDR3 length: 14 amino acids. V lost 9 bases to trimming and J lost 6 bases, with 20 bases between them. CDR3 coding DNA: TGTGCCAGTCTTTCCGGTTCGAGTACAGCTGAAGCTTTCTTT. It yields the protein CASLSGSSTAEAFF.

The DNA of the CDR3 is TGTGCCAGCAGCGTAGGGGGGGGCGGGCAGCCCCAGCATTTT. As protein: CASSVGGGGQPQHF. The V call is TRBV9, the J call TRBJ1-5; tentative D call: TRBD1 (6 bases). The CDR3 totals 14 residues. V was clipped by 0 bases and J by 7 bases, with 11 bases between them. Germline-derived CDR1 and CDR2 are SGDLS and YYNGEE.

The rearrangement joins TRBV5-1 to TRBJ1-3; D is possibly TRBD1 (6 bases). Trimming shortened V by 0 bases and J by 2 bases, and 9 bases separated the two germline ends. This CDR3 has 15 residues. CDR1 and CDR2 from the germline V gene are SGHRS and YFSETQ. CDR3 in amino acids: CASSLDPGAGNTIYF. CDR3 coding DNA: TGCGCCAGCAGCTTGGATCCAGGGGCTGGAAACACCATATATTTT. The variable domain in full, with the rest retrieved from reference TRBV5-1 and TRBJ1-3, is KAGVTQTPRYLIKTRGQQVTLSCSPISGHRSVSWYQQTPGQGLQFLFEYFSETQRNKGNFPGRFSGRQFSNSRSEMNVSTLELGDSALYLCASSLDPGAGNTIYFGEGSWLTVV.

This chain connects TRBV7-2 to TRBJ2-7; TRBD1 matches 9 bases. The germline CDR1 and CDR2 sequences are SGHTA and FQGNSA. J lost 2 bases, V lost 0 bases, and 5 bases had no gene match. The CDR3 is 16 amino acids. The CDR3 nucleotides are TGTGCCAGCAGCTTAGCAAAGACAGGGGGGGCCTACGAGCAGTACTTC. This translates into CASSLAKTGGAYEQYF.